The 17 T cell receptor beta chains below were found in one sample sequenced in a study of shared clonotypes between healthy human individuals. Using immunoSEQ multiplex PCR, the repertoire was profiled, and TCRdb retains in-frame clones only, with some absent. This sample has millions of clones, with about 93% found just once. Selected positively for CCR7 and CD45RO-negative, naive CD8 cells excluded terminally differentiated effector memory CD45RA+ cells. The sample was naive CD8+ T cells from PBMCs. The source of these receptors is a man younger than 35 in good health. Some clones in this sample may be carry-over from other donors' samples.

V and J are TRBV5-1 and TRBJ2-3; perhaps TRBD2 as D (6 bases). Trimming stripped 4 bases from V and 2 bases from J, with 17 bases between. The CDR3 covers 16 residues. Germline lookup yields CDR1 SGHRS and CDR2 YFSETQ. The DNA of the CDR3 is TGCGCCAGCAGCCCGGGGGACCCCAGAACCACAGATACGCAGTATTTT. As protein: CASSPGDPRTTDTQYF.

This clone came up a few times. The rearrangement uses TRBV7-9 and TRBJ1-2; 8 bases map to TRBD1. J was trimmed by 6 bases and V by 6 bases; bases with no gene match: 9. Germline CDR1 is SEHNR and CDR2 is FQNEAQ (reference sequence). This CDR3 is built from 14 residues. Here the CDR3 reads CASRFSQGADGYTF. The CDR3 DNA reads TGTGCCAGCAGGTTCTCCCAGGGGGCGGATGGCTACACCTTC.

The chain carries TRBV7-6 and TRBJ2-5; D gene ambiguous. Per the germline V gene, CDR1 is SGHVS and CDR2 is FNYEAQ. This CDR3 is built from 16 residues. With 1 base removed from V and 3 bases from J, the gap between germline ends came to 15 bases. In nucleotides, the CDR3 is TGTGCCAGCAGCTTAGGGGAAACGGACGGTAAAGAGACCCAGTACTTC. Protein sequence: CASSLGETDGKETQYF.

This chain uses TRBV4-3 with TRBJ2-2; 7 bases are shared with TRBD2. The J segment lost 5 bases and the V segment lost 0 bases, leaving 9 bases of the junction unmatched. The germline V gene encodes CDR1 LGHNA and CDR2 YSLEER. The CDR3 contains 17 residues. This CDR3 is CASSQDEAGALTGELFF. The CDR3 nucleotides read TGCGCCAGCAGCCAAGATGAGGCGGGAGCATTGACCGGGGAGCTGTTTTTT.

This clone was observed a few times. The CDR3 spells CASSPQDSYGYTF. In DNA, the CDR3 is TGTGCCAGCAGCCCACAGGACAGCTATGGCTACACCTTC. The chain is built from TRBV14 and TRBJ1-2, with D possibly TRBD1 on 6 matching bases. The CDR3 extends over 13 amino acids. Trimming shortened V by 4 bases and J by 4 bases, and 10 bases separated the two germline ends. CDR1 is SGHDN and CDR2 is FVKESK in the germline V gene.

V gene TRBV11-2 combines with J gene TRBJ2-7; 9 bases are shared with TRBD1. Trimming removed 6 bases from V and 5 bases from J; junction bases left unmatched: 14. This CDR3 region has 16 residues. CDR1 SGHAT and CDR2 FQNNGV come from the germline V gene. The CDR3 region is CASSPHRGRGIDEQYF. The CDR3 region has the DNA TGTGCCAGCAGTCCTCACAGGGGGCGCGGTATCGACGAGCAGTACTTC.

In regard to this clone: Other nucleotide sequences from this sample produce the same CDR3. The rearrangement uses TRBV28 and TRBJ2-1; TRBD2 agrees at 14 bases. Per germline, CDR1 MDHEN and CDR2 SYDVKM. The CDR3 covers 15 residues. V trimming: 3 bases; J trimming: 8 bases; junction bases outside the gene matches: 3. For the CDR3, the DNA is TGTGCCAGCAGTTTGGGACTAGCGGGAGTTGATGAGCAGTTCTTC. Its protein is CASSLGLAGVDEQFF.

The chain employs TRBV5-1 and TRBJ2-7; TRBD1 aligns across 8 bases. The CDR3 runs 15 residues. The J segment lost 3 bases and the V segment lost 4 bases, leaving 9 bases of the junction unmatched. The germline V gene has CDR1 SGHRS and CDR2 YFSETQ. In DNA form, the CDR3 reads TGCGCCAGCAGCGGATGGACAGGGATTTACTACGAGCAGTACTTC. Translating gives CASSGWTGIYYEQYF.

The chain couples TRBV15 to TRBJ2-1; the D gene is possibly TRBD2 (6 bases). The CDR3 is 15 residues long. Germline V gene sequence: CDR1 LNHNV, CDR2 YYDKDF (reference sequence). Deletions cut 3 bases from V and 2 bases from J, with 11 bases between. The DNA of the CDR3 is TGTGCCACCAGCAGCGGGAGACATACCTACAATGAGCAGTTCTTC. Protein: CATSSGRHTYNEQFF.

The genes are TRBV7-7 and TRBJ2-5; no reliable D call. Germline CDR1 is SSHAT and CDR2 is FNYEAQ (reference sequence). Trimming removed 4 bases from V and 0 bases from J, with 9 bases in between. This CDR3 has 14 amino acids. The CDR3 protein is CASSSLGYQETQYF. The CDR3 coding sequence is TGTGCCAGCAGCTCCCTAGGGTACCAAGAGACCCAGTACTTC. The variable domain in full, with the rest retrieved from reference TRBV7-7 and TRBJ2-5, is GAGVSQSPRYKVTKRGQDVTLRCDPISSHATLYWYQQALGQGPEFLTYFNYEAQPDKSGLPSDRFSAERPEGSISTLTIQRTEQRDSAMYRCASSSLGYQETQYFGPGTRLLVL.

The chain uses TRBV28 and TRBJ2-2, with no clear D. The CDR3 length is 15 residues. CDR1 and CDR2 (germline): MDHEN, SYDVKM. Trimming took 6 bases from V and 4 from J, leaving 15 bases between them. The CDR3 here is CASSLKSGGTGELFF. CDR3 sequence (DNA): TGTGCCAGCAGCCTCAAATCGGGTGGCACCGGGGAGCTGTTTTTT. Complete variable domain (other parts from reference TRBV28 and TRBJ2-2): DVKVTQSSRYLVKRTGEKVFLECVQDMDHENMFWYRQDPGLGLRLIYFSYDVKMKEKGDIPEGYSVSREKKERFSLILESASTNQTSMYLCASSLKSGGTGELFFGEGSRLTVL.

The chain employs TRBV10-3 and TRBJ2-2, with D tentatively TRBD2 (6 bases). The CDR3 spans 15 residues. Germline V CDR1 and CDR2: ENHRY, SYGVKD. Trimming removed 6 bases from V and 5 bases from J, with 16 bases in between. This CDR3 is CAIRTGTQNTGELFF. The CDR3 bases are TGTGCCATCAGGACCGGGACTCAGAATACCGGGGAGCTGTTTTTT.

This clone was observed once. The V call is TRBV11-1, the J call TRBJ2-7; no definite D call. With 5 bases removed from V and 2 bases from J, the gap between germline ends came to 16 bases. CDR1 SGHAT and CDR2 FQDESV come from the germline V gene (reference sequence). CDR3 length: 15 amino acids. This CDR3 is CASSQVVDPAYEQYF. CDR3 in DNA: TGTGCCAGCAGCCAGGTGGTGGACCCAGCCTACGAGCAGTACTTC.

The chain uses TRBV9 and TRBJ1-1, with 7 bases matching TRBD1. Germline-derived CDR1 and CDR2 are SGDLS and YYNGEE. The junction had 2 bases not matched to a gene; V was cut back by 0 bases and J by 0 bases. CDR3 length: 15 residues. The CDR3 bases are TGTGCCAGCAGCGTAGGGGACAGCATGAACACTGAAGCTTTCTTT. Its translation: CASSVGDSMNTEAFF.

The chain joins TRBV13 to TRBJ2-7; TRBD2 agrees at 8 bases. With V trimmed by 5 bases and J by 5 bases, 8 bases remained unmatched. The length of the CDR3 is 14 residues. CDR1 and CDR2 from the germline V gene are PRHDT and FYEKMQ (reference sequence). The CDR3 sequence is CASSSREGLNEQYF. The CDR3 DNA reads TGTGCCAGCAGCAGTCGGGAGGGCCTCAACGAGCAGTACTTC.

This clone was recorded only once. The chain combines TRBV15 with TRBJ1-3, with a tentative D call TRBD1 (5 bases). V was cut by 0 bases and J by 0 bases, with 18 bases left in between. The CDR3 loop spans 19 amino acids. CDR1 LNHNV and CDR2 YYDKDF come from the germline V gene (reference sequence). This chain's CDR3 is CATSRDYPGQGLSGNTIYF. DNA for the CDR3: TGTGCCACCAGCAGAGATTACCCCGGACAAGGCCTCTCTGGAAACACCATATATTTT.

The chain is built from TRBV11-2 and TRBJ2-5; D remains unclear. Trimming removed 5 bases at V and 5 bases at J, with 18 bases between. There are 15 residues in the CDR3. Germline CDR1 reads SGHAT; CDR2 reads FQNNGV. The CDR3 reads CASSPLSAAPETQYF. DNA of the CDR3: TGTGCCAGCAGCCCCCTATCCGCTGCCCCCGAGACCCAGTACTTC.